Following are 5 T cell receptor beta chains from one sample sequenced in a study of blood T cell repertoires in COVID-19. Sequencing used immunoSEQ multiplex PCR; TCRdb keeps in-frame clones, though not all of them. The sample shows approximately 500,000 clones, 85% to 90% of them seen only once. The material sequenced was peripheral blood. The receptors come from a woman between 50 and 59 years old with COVID-19, enrolled during active disease.

This chain uses TRBV19 with TRBJ2-3, with TRBD1 matching over 7 bases. Trimming at V came to 10 bases and at J to 1 base, leaving 2 bases not matched to a gene. In germline, CDR1 is LNHDA, CDR2 SQIVND (reference sequence). The CDR3 runs to 12 residues. This chain's CDR3 is CATQGGTDTQYF. CDR3 nucleotide sequence: TGTGCCACTCAGGGGGGCACAGATACGCAGTATTTT.

On this clone: This sample also contains other DNA sequences that code for the same CDR3. The V gene is TRBV5-1, the J gene TRBJ2-3, with no clear D. CDR1 is SGHRS and CDR2 is YFSETQ in the germline V gene. Trimming removed 3 bases from V and 2 bases from J, with 4 bases in between. The CDR3 covers 12 residues. The CDR3 nucleotides are TGCGCCAGCAGCTCCTACACAGATACGCAGTATTTT. Its translation: CASSSYTDTQYF.

This clone appeared a single time. The CDR3 sequence is CSVGVSRVTNEKLFF. The DNA for the CDR3 is TGCAGCGTTGGGGTTTCGAGGGTCACTAATGAAAAACTGTTTTTT. The gene calls are TRBV29-1 and TRBJ1-4; D remains unclear. CDR3 length: 15 residues. Germline V gene sequence: CDR1 SQVTM, CDR2 ANQGSEA. Trimming left V 4 bases short and J 2 bases short, with 14 bases between. The full variable domain, rest sourced from reference TRBV29-1 and TRBJ1-4, is SAVISQKPSRDICQRGTSLTIQCQVDSQVTMMFWYRQQPGQSLTLIATANQGSEATYESGFVIDKFPISRPNLTFSTLTVSNMSPEDSSIYLCSVGVSRVTNEKLFFGSGTQLSVL.

This clone appeared a few times. This sequence joins TRBV10-3 and TRBJ2-3; 11 bases are shared with TRBD2. Germline V gives CDR1 ENHRY, CDR2 SYGVKD. V was clipped by 5 bases and J by 6 bases; unmatched bases: 7. The CDR3 covers 15 residues. In DNA, the CDR3 is TGTGCCATCAGTACTATAGCGGGGGGGACGGATACGCAGTATTTT. Its translation: CAISTIAGGTDTQYF.

On this clone itself: This same CDR3 is encoded by further DNA sequences in the sample. This chain joins TRBV19 and TRBJ1-5, with a tentative D call TRBD1 (6 bases). Trimming stripped 3 bases from V and 0 bases from J, with 9 bases between. CDR3 length equals 15 residues. Germline V CDR1 and CDR2: LNHDA, SQIVND (reference sequence). The CDR3 DNA follows: TGTGCCAGTAGTATCAGGGGAAATAGCAATCAGCCCCAGCATTTT. This gives the protein CASSIRGNSNQPQHF.